Below are 32 T cell receptor beta chains sequenced from a single sample in a study of blood T cell repertoires in COVID-19. Assay used: immunoSEQ multiplex PCR; TCRdb lists only in-frame clones, some missing. Of around 300,000 clones in the sample, 90% were seen once. The specimen sequenced was peripheral blood. The receptor set was obtained from a woman under 40 with COVID-19, enrolled during active disease.

V is TRBV23-1 and J is TRBJ2-7; TRBD1 matches 8 bases. TRBV23-1 is an open reading frame, and its role is uncertain. The trim removed 0 bases at V and 0 bases at J, leaving 4 bases unmatched. The CDR3 contains 16 residues. For the CDR3, the DNA is TGCGCCAGCAGTCAATCCGGGGACAGGATCTCCTACGAGCAGTACTTC. Translation: CASSQSGDRISYEQYF.

The chain links TRBV7-8 to TRBJ2-1, with 7 bases matching TRBD2. With 5 bases clipped from V and 0 bases from J, the junction kept 13 bases outside the gene matches. Germline CDR1 is SGHVS and CDR2 is FQNEAQ. This CDR3 comprises 18 residues. CDR3 in DNA: TGTGCCAGCAGCCCACCCACTAGCGCCTTGAGCTCCTACAATGAGCAGTTCTTC. Protein product: CASSPPTSALSSYNEQFF.

The chain couples TRBV28 to TRBJ2-7, with 8 bases matching TRBD1. The CDR3 contains 16 residues. Trimming took 5 bases from V and 1 from J; bases not matched to a gene: 10. Germline V gene data show CDR1 as MDHEN and CDR2 as SYDVKM. CDR3 nucleotide sequence: TGTGCCAGCAGTCCGGGTGGACAGGGATGGTCCTACGAGCAGTACTTC. Translating gives CASSPGGQGWSYEQYF.

This clone was seen a single time. The rearrangement uses TRBV30 and TRBJ1-3; weak D call: TRBD1 (6 bases). The CDR3 totals 17 residues. V gave up 2 bases and J gave up 2 bases, with 19 bases separating them. The germline gives CDR1 GTSNPN, CDR2 SVGIG (reference sequence). The CDR3 is CAWSRDTSFPAGNTIYF. The CDR3 bases are TGTGCCTGGAGTCGGGACACTTCATTCCCCGCTGGAAACACCATATATTTT.

The chain joins TRBV19 to TRBJ2-1; the match to TRBD2 covers 16 bases. This CDR3 spans 17 amino acids. Germline loops: CDR1 LNHDA, CDR2 SQIVND (reference sequence). V lost 4 bases, J lost 9 bases, and 9 bases stayed unmatched. The CDR3, as DNA: TGTGCCAGTAGTAGAAATCCGGGACTAGCGGGAGGGGGTGAGCAGTTCTTC. It encodes CASSRNPGLAGGGEQFF. Full variable domain (remainder filled in from reference TRBV19 and TRBJ2-1): DGGITQSPKYLFRKEGQNVTLSCEQNLNHDAMYWYRQDPGQGLRLIYYSQIVNDFQKGDIAEGYSVSREKKESFPLTVTSAQKNPTAFYLCASSRNPGLAGGGEQFFGPGTRLTVL.

J is TRBJ1-2 and V is TRBV29-1, with 7 bases matching TRBD1. Looked up from germline, CDR1 is SQVTM and CDR2 is ANQGSEA. With 1 base clipped from V and 2 bases from J, the junction kept 7 bases outside the gene matches. The length of the CDR3 is 15 residues. In DNA, the CDR3 is TGCAGCGTTGAAGCCCTGGACAGGCCGAACTATGGCTACACCTTC. Protein sequence: CSVEALDRPNYGYTF.

This clone appeared a single time. The V and J genes are TRBV13 and TRBJ2-1, with 7 positions matching TRBD2. The CDR3 sequence is 16 residues long. In germline, CDR1 is PRHDT, CDR2 FYEKMQ (reference sequence). With 5 bases clipped from V and 2 bases from J, the junction kept 9 bases outside the gene matches. The CDR3 coding sequence is TGTGCCAGCAGCCTAAGGAGCGGGGAGCCCTACAATGAGCAGTTCTTC. Residues: CASSLRSGEPYNEQFF.

The chain combines TRBV13 with TRBJ1-6; no clear D gene. This CDR3 is built from 13 residues. CDR1 is PRHDT, CDR2 FYEKMQ, per germline (reference sequence). V was shortened by 1 base and J by 7 bases, with 5 bases between the two germline ends. The chain's CDR3 is CASSLARNSPLHF. The CDR3 nucleotides are TGTGCCAGCAGCTTAGCGAGGAATTCACCCCTCCACTTT.

J is TRBJ2-1 and V is TRBV4-1, with TRBD2 matching 8 bases. Per germline, CDR1 MGHRA and CDR2 YSYEKL. CDR3 size: 15 residues. V gave up 1 base and J gave up 3 bases; unmatched junction bases: 2. CDR3: CASSQVSGVYNEQFF. DNA for the CDR3: TGCGCCAGCAGCCAAGTTAGCGGGGTCTACAATGAGCAGTTCTTC.

This clone was observed a few times. In nucleotides, the CDR3 is TGCGCCAGCAGCTTGGGTAGAGGGCTTACGAACGAGCAGTACTTC. Protein sequence: CASSLGRGLTNEQYF. The chain employs TRBV5-1 and TRBJ2-7, with a possible D match to TRBD2 (5 bases). Trimming shortened V by 0 bases and J by 5 bases, and 15 bases separated the two germline ends. This CDR3 region has 15 residues. In germline, CDR1 is SGHRS, CDR2 YFSETQ.

V usage is TRBV3-1 (or the pseudogene TRBV3-2) and J usage is TRBJ1-6; 7 positions agree with TRBD1. The CDR3 covers 16 residues. From germline, CDR1 is LGHDT and CDR2 YNNKEL (reference sequence). The V and J ends lost 0 bases and 7 bases, in that order; junction bases with no gene match: 6. The CDR3 loop reads CASSQDRRRGNSPLHF. CDR3 in DNA: TGTGCCAGCAGCCAAGATCGGCGCAGGGGGAATTCACCCCTCCACTTT.

The chain is built from TRBV18 and TRBJ1-5, with TRBD1 identical over 9 bases. V trimming: 3 bases; J trimming: 3 bases; junction bases outside the gene matches: 6. The CDR3 runs 16 residues. Germline V gene data show CDR1 as KGHSH and CDR2 as LQKENI. Here the CDR3 DNA reads TGTGCCAGCTCACCTACAGGGGGCCGGGTCAATCAGCCCCAGCATTTT. Translated: CASSPTGGRVNQPQHF.

The chain combines TRBV5-1 with TRBJ2-3; 13 bases map to TRBD2. Germline V gene sequence: CDR1 SGHRS, CDR2 YFSETQ. Trimming cost V 3 bases and J 0 bases; bases outside gene matches: 1. The CDR3 is 16 amino acids. The CDR3 sequence is CASSSTSGRSTDTQYF. DNA of the CDR3: TGCGCCAGCAGCTCGACTAGCGGGAGGAGCACAGATACGCAGTATTTT.

This chain connects TRBV6-1 to TRBJ1-1, with D possibly matching TRBD1 (6 bases). Germline V gene sequence: CDR1 MNHNS, CDR2 SASEGT. CDR3 length: 16 residues. V was trimmed by 0 bases and J by 1 base, leaving 12 bases between them. CDR3 loop: CASSEARTDSNTEAFF. In DNA, the CDR3 is TGTGCCAGCAGTGAAGCGAGGACAGATTCGAACACTGAAGCTTTCTTT.

V usage is TRBV6-5 and J usage is TRBJ2-5, with D possibly TRBD1 on 5 matching bases. Germline-derived CDR1 and CDR2 are MNHEY and SVGAGI. V lost 0 bases and J lost 5, with 10 bases in between. The CDR3 totals 14 residues. The CDR3 bases are TGTGCCAGCAGTTACTCGACAGCCACGGAGACCCAGTACTTC. This sequence encodes CASSYSTATETQYF.

The count of this clone is one. The CDR3 sequence: CAWSVNSQGKQPQHF. In DNA form, the CDR3 reads TGTGCCTGGAGTGTAAATTCGCAGGGTAAACAGCCCCAGCATTTT. This chain connects TRBV30 to TRBJ1-5; tentatively, D is TRBD1 (5 bases). Germline assignment: CDR1 GTSNPN and CDR2 SVGIG (reference sequence). Trimming took 0 bases from V and 7 from J, leaving 16 bases between them. This CDR3 has 15 amino acids.

The chain joins TRBV5-6 to TRBJ1-1; D gene ambiguous. V lost 3 bases to trimming and J lost 0 bases, with 12 bases between them. This CDR3 spans 15 amino acids. Germline loops: CDR1 SGHDT, CDR2 YYEEEE. The CDR3 loop is CASSSLQNMNTEAFF. In DNA form, the CDR3 reads TGTGCCAGCAGCTCCCTCCAGAACATGAACACTGAAGCTTTCTTT.

This chain joins TRBV19 and TRBJ1-2; 7 positions match TRBD1. The CDR3 contains 14 residues. The J segment lost 0 bases and the V segment lost 6 bases, leaving 4 bases of the junction unmatched. The germline V gene encodes CDR1 LNHDA and CDR2 SQIVND (reference sequence). Here the CDR3 DNA reads TGTGCCAGTAGCGAAACAGGGGCTAACTATGGCTACACCTTC. As protein: CASSETGANYGYTF.

V is TRBV5-4 and J is TRBJ2-3; no clear D gene. This CDR3 region has 16 residues. V lost 0 bases, J lost 0 bases, and 11 bases lay in between. Germline V gene lookup returns CDR1 SGHNT and CDR2 YYREEE (reference sequence). The CDR3 region is CASSLAPHSSTDTQYF. The CDR3 DNA is TGTGCCAGCAGCTTGGCCCCCCACAGTAGCACAGATACGCAGTATTTT.

V gene TRBV6-5 combines with J gene TRBJ2-1; perhaps TRBD2 as D (6 bases). Germline CDR1 MNHEY, CDR2 SVGAGI. The CDR3 totals 15 residues. CDR3 in DNA: TGTGCTTCCCGAGGGGCGGGAAGCTCCTACAATGAGCAGTTCTTC. It is translated as CASRGAGSSYNEQFF.

The CDR3: CASRDSGDNEQFF. The CDR3 DNA reads as TGTGCCAGCAGGGATAGCGGGGACAATGAGCAGTTCTTC. The V gene is TRBV6-6, the J gene TRBJ2-1; TRBD2 matches at 8 bases. The CDR3 has 13 amino acids. The junction had 3 bases not matched to a gene; V was cut back by 6 bases and J by 5 bases. Germline CDR1 MNHNY, CDR2 SVGAGI (reference sequence).

The chain uses TRBV25-1 and TRBJ2-1, with TRBD2 matching 12 bases. This CDR3 spans 17 amino acids. Germline loops: CDR1 MGHDK, CDR2 SYGVNS. After removal of 5 bases from V and 0 bases from J, the junction contained 5 bases not matched to a gene. The CDR3 here is CASSLLAGGLSYNEQFF. CDR3 nucleotide sequence: TGTGCCAGCAGTCTACTAGCGGGAGGACTCTCCTACAATGAGCAGTTCTTC. Complete variable domain (other parts from reference TRBV25-1 and TRBJ2-1): EADIYQTPRYLVIGTGKKITLECSQTMGHDKMYWYQQDPGMELHLIHYSYGVNSTEKGDLSSESTVSRIRTEHFPLTLESARPSHTSQYLCASSLLAGGLSYNEQFFGPGTRLTVL.

The genes are TRBV28 and TRBJ1-1; TRBD1 matches at 9 bases. Germline V gene data show CDR1 as MDHEN and CDR2 as SYDVKM. The CDR3 sequence is 14 residues long. With 5 bases clipped from V and 5 bases from J, the junction kept 6 bases outside the gene matches. CDR3 sequence reads: CASSPGTGRTEAFF. CDR3 coding DNA: TGTGCCAGCAGTCCTGGGACAGGGAGGACTGAAGCTTTCTTT.

The V gene is TRBV5-1, the J gene TRBJ2-1; 12 nucleotides match TRBD2. The germline V gene encodes CDR1 SGHRS and CDR2 YFSETQ. The trim removed 4 bases at V and 7 bases at J, leaving 3 bases unmatched. CDR3 length: 14 residues. CDR3 sequence (DNA): TGCGCCAGCAGCCTAGCGGGAGGGTCTAATGAGCAGTTCTTC. It is translated as CASSLAGGSNEQFF.

This chain uses TRBV10-2 with TRBJ1-6, with D unresolved. From germline, CDR1 is WSHSY and CDR2 SAAADI. Trimming removed 2 bases from V and 6 bases from J, with 5 bases in between. This CDR3 is 13 amino acids long. The CDR3, as DNA: TGCGCCAGCAGTGAGGGCTTTAATTCACCCCTCCACTTT. Translated: CASSEGFNSPLHF.

The V gene is TRBV5-1, the J gene TRBJ2-2; TRBD2 aligns across 7 bases. Germline-derived CDR1 and CDR2 are SGHRS and YFSETQ. V shed 0 bases, J shed 7 bases, and the junction held 6 bases outside the gene matches. The CDR3 sequence is 15 residues long. For the CDR3, the DNA is TGCGCCAGCAGCTTGGCCGCGGGAGTCGACGGGGAGCTGTTTTTT. Amino acids: CASSLAAGVDGELFF.

J is TRBJ1-5 and V is TRBV7-9; no reliable D call. The length of the CDR3 is 13 residues. Trimming left V 5 bases short and J 5 bases short, with 10 bases between. Germline-derived CDR1 and CDR2 are SEHNR and FQNEAQ (reference sequence). CDR3 region: CASSLYIDQPQHF. CDR3 coding DNA: TGTGCCAGCAGCCTTTACATCGATCAGCCCCAGCATTTT.

The chain couples TRBV3-1 (or the pseudogene TRBV3-2) to TRBJ2-7; 12 bases agree with TRBD2. This CDR3 comprises 20 residues. V gave up 3 bases and J gave up 2 bases; unmatched junction bases: 17. CDR1 and CDR2 from the germline V gene are LGHDT and YNNKEL (reference sequence). CDR3 loop: CASSHPPGASGREGPYEQYF. In DNA form, the CDR3 reads TGTGCCAGCAGCCACCCCCCGGGGGCTAGCGGGAGGGAGGGCCCCTACGAGCAGTACTTC.

As DNA, the CDR3 is TGTGCCAGCAGCTCGACCGAACAGGGGCCTGAAGCTTTCTTT. It yields the protein CASSSTEQGPEAFF. V gene TRBV13 combines with J gene TRBJ1-1, with 7 bases fitting TRBD1. The junction had 8 bases not matched to a gene; V was cut back by 4 bases and J by 6 bases. Germline V gene lookup returns CDR1 PRHDT and CDR2 FYEKMQ (reference sequence). The CDR3 has 14 residues.

This chain links TRBV3-1 (or the pseudogene TRBV3-2) with TRBJ2-7, with 7 bases fitting TRBD2. CDR3 size: 15 residues. Losses at the gene ends were 4 bases for V and 0 bases for J; bases not matched to a gene: 6. The germline V gene has CDR1 LGHDT and CDR2 YNNKEL (reference sequence). CDR3 bases: TGTGCCAGCAGCCCTGGACTAGTATTCTCCTACGAGCAGTACTTC. Its protein product is CASSPGLVFSYEQYF.

As DNA, the CDR3 is TGCAGCGTTCGTGTCACTGAAGCTTTCTTT. It codes for CSVRVTEAFF. The chain has TRBV29-1 and TRBJ1-1; D is unresolved. V was trimmed by 5 bases and J by 4 bases, leaving 5 bases between them. The CDR3 is 10 residues long. Germline CDR1 is SQVTM and CDR2 is ANQGSEA.

The gene calls are TRBV7-9 and TRBJ1-5, with D tentatively TRBD1 (5 bases). Trimming took 7 bases from V and 7 from J, leaving 14 bases between them. Germline V gene sequence: CDR1 SEHNR, CDR2 FQNEAQ (reference sequence). The CDR3 spans 13 residues. The CDR3 DNA is TGTGCCAGCACCTCAGACGGGGGACAGCCCCAGCATTTT. It specifies CASTSDGGQPQHF. The full variable domain, completed using reference TRBV7-9 and TRBJ1-5, is DTGVSQNPRHKITKRGQNVTFRCDPISEHNRLYWYRQTLGQGPEFLTYFQNEAQLEKSRLLSDRFSAERPKGSFSTLEIQRTEQGDSAMYLCASTSDGGQPQHFGDGTRLSIL.